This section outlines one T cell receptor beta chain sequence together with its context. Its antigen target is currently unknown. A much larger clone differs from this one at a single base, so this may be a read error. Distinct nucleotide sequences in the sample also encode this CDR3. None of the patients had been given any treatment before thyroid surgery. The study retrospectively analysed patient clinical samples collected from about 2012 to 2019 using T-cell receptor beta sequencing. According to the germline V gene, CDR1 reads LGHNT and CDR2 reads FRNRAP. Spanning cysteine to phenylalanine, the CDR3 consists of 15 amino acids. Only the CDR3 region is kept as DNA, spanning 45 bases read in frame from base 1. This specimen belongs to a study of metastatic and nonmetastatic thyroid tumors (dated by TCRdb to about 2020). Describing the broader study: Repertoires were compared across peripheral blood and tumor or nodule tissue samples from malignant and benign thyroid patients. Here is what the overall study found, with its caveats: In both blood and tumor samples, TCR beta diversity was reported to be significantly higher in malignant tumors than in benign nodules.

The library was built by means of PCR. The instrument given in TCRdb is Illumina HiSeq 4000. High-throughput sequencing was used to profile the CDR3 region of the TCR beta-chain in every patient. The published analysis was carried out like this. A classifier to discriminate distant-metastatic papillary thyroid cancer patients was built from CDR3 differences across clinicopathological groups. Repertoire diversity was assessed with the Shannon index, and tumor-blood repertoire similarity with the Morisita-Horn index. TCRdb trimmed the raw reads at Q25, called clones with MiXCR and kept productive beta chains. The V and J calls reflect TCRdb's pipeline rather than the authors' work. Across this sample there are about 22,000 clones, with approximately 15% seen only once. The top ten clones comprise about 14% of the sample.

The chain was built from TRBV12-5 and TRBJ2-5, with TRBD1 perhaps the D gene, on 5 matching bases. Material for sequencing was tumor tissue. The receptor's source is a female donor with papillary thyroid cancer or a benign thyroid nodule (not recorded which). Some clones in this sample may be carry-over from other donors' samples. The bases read TGTGCTAGCGGTTTGGCCACAGGTCAGGGAGAGACCCAGTACTTC. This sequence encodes CASGLATGQGETQYF.